The source of this TCR beta chain is a study of cytomegalovirus exposure and HLA in healthy donors. Trimming left V 5 bases short and J 5 bases short, with 15 bases between. The CDR3 loop spans 14 amino acids. The germline gives CDR1 SQVTM, CDR2 ANQGSEA. Overall study findings and caveats: High sensitivity and specificity were reportedly achieved when the classifier diagnosed cytomegalovirus status. A few chains tied to CMV proved CMV antigen-specific in vitro. Within the 130 or so validation repertoires, first-cohort TCR clusters tended to co-occur, according to a later analysis.

This clone was counted a single time. The antigen is unknown. Assay used: immunoSEQ multiplex PCR; TCRdb lists only in-frame clones, some missing. Among over 200,000 clones listed, around 91% were seen once. The source is a woman in her twenties or thirties in good health and CMV-seronegative. The sample taken for sequencing was PBMCs. This chain links TRBV29-1 with TRBJ2-2; no firm D call. The CDR3: CSVSKEFLTGELFF. In DNA form, the CDR3 reads TGCAGCGTTTCCAAGGAATTCCTGACCGGGGAGCTGTTTTTT.